This T cell receptor beta chain was profiled in a study of T cells after yellow fever vaccination. The sample holds many counts of this clonotype. The antigen is undetermined. Germline V CDR1 and CDR2: SGHTA, FQGNSA. The CDR3 is 16 residues long. The trim removed 2 bases at V and 4 bases at J, leaving 8 bases unmatched. One entry per CDR3 protein results from TCRdb running MiXCR on the 5' RACE reads. The sample consists of roughly 150,000 distinct CDR3 sequences, about 7.7% of them appearing once. Study-wide findings and caveats: Most clones from primary vaccination were detected again post-booster (just over 95% CD4, around 90% CD8). The presence of abundant clonotypes contaminating from the bulk population was possible in FACS-sorted repertoires.

The source is a young man who received the YFV17D yellow fever vaccine. The chain uses TRBV7-2 and TRBJ2-1; 7 nucleotides align to TRBD2. Sample: CD4+ T cells sorted from PBMCs, taken 5 days after the yellow fever booster vaccination. The CDR3 DNA is TGTGCCAGCAGCTTAACGGCGGGAGTAAGTTACAATGAGCAGTTCTTC. It is translated as CASSLTAGVSYNEQFF.